The text below deals with one T cell receptor beta chain. It lacks a known antigen. Base qualities are not at hand, and no much larger clone is one base apart. The germline V gene yields KGHDR for CDR1 and SFDVKD for CDR2. V is clipped by 3 bases and J by 1 base, and the sequence between their germline boundaries is 11 bases long. The CDR3 starts with the cysteine, ends with the phenylalanine, and has 15 residues. Solely the CDR3 DNA is kept, with 45 bases framed from the first base. Peripheral blood CD8+ and CD4+ T cells from healthy donors, Susac syndrome patients and multiple sclerosis patients were profiled using high-throughput TCR beta sequencing. Healthy donors were included as age- and sex-matched controls. CD8+ TEMRA cells were enriched by FACS, while bulk CD8+ and CD4+ T cells were purified by magnetic negative isolation. Blood was collected in EDTA tubes and processed within 24 hours, with PBMCs isolated through density gradient centrifugation. PBMCs intended for TCR sequencing were frozen in liquid nitrogen and were later thawed in a 37 degrees C water bath. A purity of at least 90% was achieved for sorted or isolated CD4+, CD8+ and CD8+ TEMRA cells.

This record belongs to a study of CD8 T cells in Susac syndrome (dated by TCRdb to between 2018 and 2020). For the study in its entirety: Repertoire sequencing was used to test whether CD8+ T cell activation and differentiation in Susac syndrome was antigen driven.

What the research found in general, with its limitations: The TCR sequencing and HLA analysis was acknowledged to have included a relatively small number of individuals.

RNA was extracted using the RNeasy kit, and roughly 0.45 to 1 ug of the RNA was reverse transcribed with random hexamers. The immunoSEQ multiplex PCR assay, which covers 54 Vbeta and 13 Jbeta segments, was used to amplify TCR beta CDR3 regions. PCR amplification bias was corrected using a synthetic template baseline for primer optimization and computational correction. For the original study's pipeline: Reads were annotated to V, D and J genes per IMGT and analyzed with immunoSEQ Analyzer, keeping only productive sequences. To calculate clonality, Shannon entropy was normalized by log2 of the number of productive unique sequences and then subtracted from one. For each patient and control, public and private clones were evaluated among the 100 most prevalent clones. Clones were defined as Susac-specific when absent from the healthy and MS cohorts, from over 950 published viral clones and from other ImmuneACCESS disease sequences. Clones were called with MiXCR by TCRdb after fastp trimmed the public reads at Q25, and only in-frame beta chains were retained. For every CDR3 protein sequence, its rows merge into one entry that carries the most common genes and DNA. The V and J calls shown here were made by TCRdb, not taken from the authors' results. Recorded for this sample are more than 150,000 distinct CDR3 sequences; around 92% of them occurred a single time. In total, the top ten clones hold 0.08% of the sample.

The chain uses TRBV24-1 and TRBJ1-1; no D segment can be confidently identified. The clonotype was recovered from a human donor in good health. Sequenced: CD4+ T cells from PBMCs. The CDR3 here reads CATSDPSEGNTEAFF. The nucleotides are TGTGCCACCAGTGATCCCTCGGAAGGGAACACTGAAGCTTTCTTT.